This T cell receptor (beta chain) was sequenced for a study of T cells in Graves' hyperthyroidism and ophthalmopathy. Active moderate-to-severe ophthalmopathy, Clinical Activity Score at least 3, NOSPECS at least 4, under 3 months' duration. Uncontrolled infection, other autoimmune disease, pregnancy or lactation excluded patients. Using RNA transcripts as the source, TCR beta CDR3 regions were amplified. First-round RT-PCR with HTBI primers amplified the TCR CDR3 region. TCRdb redid the calling of the multiplex PCR reads with MiXCR, one entry per CDR3 protein. In the table there are approximately 620,000 distinct CDR3 sequences, roughly 15% of which are singletons. The length of the CDR3 is 13 residues. CDR1 is SGHVS, CDR2 FQNEAQ, per germline. Trimming took 9 bases from V and 7 from J, leaving 16 bases between them.

The specimen was blood. The J gene is TRBJ1-5, the V gene TRBV7-8; D gene unclear. The clonotype originates from a woman in her 40s with Graves' ophthalmopathy. CDR3 region: CASSIDGGQPQHF. CDR3 sequence (DNA): TGTGCCAGTAGTATAGATGGTGGCCAGCCCCAGCATTTT.